These 27 T cell receptor beta chains came from one sample sequenced in a study of T cells in Graves' hyperthyroidism and ophthalmopathy. TCR beta CDR3 region amplification was performed from RNA transcripts. The HTBI primer set was used in a first-round RT-PCR of the TCR CDR3. A single record per CDR3 protein comes from TCRdb applying MiXCR to the multiplex PCR reads. The table lists around 350,000 distinct CDR3 sequences, 20% to 25% of them singletons, with about 70% in the top ten. Sequenced: blood. The receptors originated from a man over 45 with Graves' hyperthyroidism.

This clonotype was counted a few times. This chain uses TRBV7-3 with TRBJ2-1; 7 bases match TRBD1. The CDR3 extends over 15 amino acids. Germline loops: CDR1 SGHTA, CDR2 FQGTGA. The V gene end was trimmed by 5 bases and the J gene end by 6 bases; junction bases not matched to a gene: 10. CDR3 bases: TGTGCCAGCAGCCCTACAGGGGTGTTAATCAATGAGCAGTTCTTC. It specifies CASSPTGVLINEQFF. Filled out from reference TRBV7-3 and TRBJ2-1, the complete variable domain reads GAGVSQTPSNKVTEKGKYVELRCDPISGHTALYWYRQSLGQGPEFLIYFQGTGAADDSGLPNDRFFAVRPEGSVSTLKIQRTERGDSAVYLCASSPTGVLINEQFFGPGTRLTVL.

This clonotype was observed many times. This chain connects TRBV7-9 to TRBJ2-3; 7 bases line up with TRBD2. Looked up from germline, CDR1 is SEHNR and CDR2 is FQNEAQ (reference sequence). J was trimmed by 5 bases and V by 5 bases; bases with no gene match: 4. The CDR3 extends over 13 amino acids. The CDR3 DNA is TGTGCCAGCAGCCCACGGGGGGAAGATACGCAGTATTTT. Translated, it gives CASSPRGEDTQYF.

J is TRBJ2-4 and V is TRBV18, with 14 bases that match TRBD2. Germline values: CDR1 KGHSH, CDR2 LQKENI. With V trimmed by 6 bases and J by 1 base, 8 bases remained unmatched. The CDR3 consists of 18 residues. CDR3 protein: CASSPGLAGVVAKNIQYF. CDR3 bases: TGTGCCAGCTCGCCGGGACTAGCGGGAGTTGTTGCCAAAAACATTCAGTACTTC.

As regards this clonotype: This may arise from a read error, as a much more abundant clone is one base away. The chain links TRBV20-1 to TRBJ1-1; D gene unclear. The CDR3 covers 11 residues. The V gene lost 3 bases and the J gene lost 2 bases, with 4 bases spanning the gap. CDR1 DFQATT and CDR2 SNEGSKA come from the germline V gene (reference sequence). The CDR3 loop is CSARHNTEAFF. CDR3 sequence (DNA): TGCAGTGCTAGGCACAACACTGAAGCTTTCTTT.

This clonotype was observed at least ten times. The rearrangement uses TRBV5-1 and TRBJ2-7; TRBD1 might be the D (7 bases). Germline V CDR1 and CDR2: SGHRS, YFSETQ. The CDR3 runs to 14 residues. The ends were cut back, 6 bases at V and 1 base at J, with 14 bases in the middle. In nucleotides, the CDR3 is TGCGCCAGCACGGAGGGGGCCAGATCCTACGAGCAGTACTTC. Its translation is CASTEGARSYEQYF.

This clonotype was detected a few times. This CDR3 is CASSRIDRGGTEAFF. CDR3 nucleotide sequence: TGTGCCAGCAGCCGGATTGACAGGGGCGGGACTGAAGCTTTCTTT. The chain joins TRBV4-2 to TRBJ1-1; 8 nucleotides agree with TRBD1. V shed 4 bases and J 5 bases; nucleotides not matched to a gene: 9. Per germline, CDR1 LGHNA and CDR2 YNFKEQ. CDR3 size: 15 residues.

The chain carries TRBV19 and TRBJ2-2; 14 nucleotides align to TRBD2. This CDR3 spans 17 amino acids. CDR1 LNHDA and CDR2 SQIVND come from the germline V gene (reference sequence). With 3 bases clipped from V and 6 bases from J, the junction kept 6 bases outside the gene matches. CDR3 DNA: TGTGCCAGTAGTATGGGACTAGCGGGAGAGCTCGCCGGGGAGCTGTTTTTT. Translation: CASSMGLAGELAGELFF.

The V and J genes are TRBV5-5 and TRBJ1-5; 7 positions agree with TRBD1. With 5 bases clipped from V and 3 bases from J, the junction kept 8 bases outside the gene matches. This CDR3 spans 15 amino acids. Looked up from germline, CDR1 is SGHKS and CDR2 is YYEKEE (reference sequence). The CDR3 DNA reads as TGTGCCAGCAGATCCCGGGACAGCACCAATCAGCCCCAGCATTTT. Amino acid sequence: CASRSRDSTNQPQHF.

The chain is built from TRBV5-1 and TRBJ1-6; D gene uncertain. CDR3 size: 14 residues. Germline loops: CDR1 SGHRS, CDR2 YFSETQ. The V and J ends lost 0 bases and 8 bases respectively, with 9 bases between them. Written as DNA, the CDR3 is TGCGCCAGCAGCTTGGGGGATAATTATTCACCCCTCCACTTT. The encoded protein is CASSLGDNYSPLHF.

V gene TRBV4-2 combines with J gene TRBJ2-7; a possible D gene is TRBD2 (5 bases). The V and J ends lost 1 base and 3 bases respectively, with 13 bases between them. The CDR3 is 15 residues long. Looked up from germline, CDR1 is LGHNA and CDR2 is YNFKEQ. CDR3: CASSQVVPGSYEQYF. CDR3 in DNA: TGTGCCAGCAGCCAAGTCGTCCCGGGGAGCTACGAGCAGTACTTC.

Note on this clonotype: A much larger clone lies a single base off, so this may be a read error. The chain uses TRBV11-2 and TRBJ2-7; D gene ambiguous. V lost 4 bases and J lost 6, with 7 bases in between. This CDR3 spans 11 amino acids. The germline V gene encodes CDR1 SGHAT and CDR2 FQNNGV. CDR3 nucleotides: TGTGCCAGCAGCTCTACCCGCGAGCAGTACTTC. Translating gives CASSSTREQYF.

Worth noting for this clonotype: The junction shows a germline mismatch at one end, possibly a read error. The rearrangement joins TRBV28 to TRBJ1-1, with a weak D call TRBD1 (5 bases). The CDR3 loop spans 13 amino acids. Per germline, CDR1 MDHEN and CDR2 SYDVKM. The CDR3 DNA sequence: TGTGCCGGCAGTTTACTCAGGGCTTATGAAGCTTTCTTT. This encodes CAGSLLRAYEAFF.

J is TRBJ2-3 and V is TRBV7-9; D unclear. This CDR3 region has 12 residues. V was shortened by 1 base and J by 7 bases, with 6 bases between the two germline ends. Germline CDR1 SEHNR, CDR2 FQNEAQ (reference sequence). The DNA of the CDR3 is TGTGCCAGCAGCTTAGGACGGCATACGCAGTATTTT. Translating gives CASSLGRHTQYF.

The chain has TRBV3-1 and TRBJ1-2; D remains ambiguous. Germline CDR1 is LGHDT and CDR2 is YNNKEL (reference sequence). Between the trimmed V and J ends, which lost 2 bases and 6 bases, there was a span of 4 bases. This CDR3 is 11 amino acids long. The CDR3 region has the DNA TGTGCCAGCAGCCAACTTGATGGCTACACCTTC. Amino acids: CASSQLDGYTF.

Concerning this clonotype: It may be a read error: a sequence one base away is much more abundant. V usage is TRBV6-5 and J usage is TRBJ2-7; D possibly corresponds to TRBD2 (5 bases). The germline CDR1 and CDR2 sequences are MNHEY and SVGAGI. V shed 0 bases and J shed 9 bases, with 18 bases lying between them. CDR3 length: 15 residues. CDR3: CASSYSLLPSEGQYF. The CDR3 DNA sequence: TGTGCCAGCAGTTACTCGCTCTTGCCGTCAGAGGGGCAGTACTTC.

The chain couples TRBV28 to TRBJ1-6; TRBD1 is a possible D gene (6 bases). The CDR3 contains 15 residues. Between the trimmed V and J ends, which lost 5 bases and 8 bases, there was a span of 16 bases. Germline values: CDR1 MDHEN, CDR2 SYDVKM. CDR3 in amino acids: CASSPLVGGDSPLHF. The CDR3 nucleotides read TGTGCCAGCAGTCCCCTCGTGGGGGGCGATTCACCCCTCCACTTT.

This clonotype was seen at least ten times. The rearrangement uses TRBV14 and TRBJ2-7, with D perhaps TRBD1 or TRBD2 (5 bases each). Germline V gene data show CDR1 as SGHDN and CDR2 as FVKESK. The V end lost 0 bases, the J end lost 5 bases, and 14 bases lay between the germline ends. This CDR3 has 15 amino acids. The CDR3: CASSQDGWQGDEQYF. The CDR3 DNA is TGTGCCAGCAGCCAAGACGGGTGGCAGGGAGACGAGCAGTACTTC.

This clonotype was observed a few times. Here the CDR3 reads CASKPQGYGYTF. DNA for the CDR3: TGTGCCAGCAAACCCCAGGGCTATGGCTACACCTTC. V gene TRBV6-1 combines with J gene TRBJ1-2, with D perhaps TRBD1 (5 bases). V shed 7 bases and J shed 4 bases, with 10 bases lying between them. The CDR3 length is 12 residues. CDR1 MNHNS and CDR2 SASEGT come from the germline V gene.

This clonotype was counted only a few times. The J gene is TRBJ2-7, the V gene TRBV7-8; TRBD2 matches 7 bases. V lost 5 bases, J lost 4 bases, and 14 bases stayed unmatched. Germline V gene data show CDR1 as SGHVS and CDR2 as FQNEAQ. The CDR3 loop spans 16 amino acids. CDR3 bases: TGTGCCAGCAGCGGATACGGACGGGGGGAAGGGTACGAGCAGTACTTC. Translated, it gives CASSGYGRGEGYEQYF. Combining the CDR3 with reference TRBV7-8 and TRBJ2-7 gives the whole variable domain GAGVSQSPRYKVAKRGQDVALRCDPISGHVSLFWYQQALGQGPEFLTYFQNEAQLDKSGLPSDRFFAERPEGSVSTLKIQRTQQEDSAVYLCASSGYGRGEGYEQYFGPGTRLTVT.

The V and J genes are TRBV27 and TRBJ1-1; D remains unclear. CDR3 size: 15 residues. V was pared by 6 bases and J by 4 bases, with 18 bases between. Germline-derived CDR1 and CDR2 are MNHEY and SMNVEV (reference sequence). This CDR3 is CASRTGGDGGTEAFF. CDR3 coding DNA: TGTGCCAGCAGGACGGGTGGGGATGGTGGCACTGAAGCTTTCTTT.

This clonotype was counted between two and nine times. This chain connects TRBV5-1 to TRBJ2-3; no firm D call. CDR1 is SGHRS, CDR2 YFSETQ, per germline. Trimming left V 2 bases short and J 2 bases short, with 12 bases between. There are 15 residues in the CDR3. The CDR3 loop reads CASSFTLGNTDTQYF. The CDR3 DNA sequence: TGCGCCAGCAGCTTTACCTTGGGGAACACAGATACGCAGTATTTT.

Ten or more counts support this clonotype. The chain has TRBV11-2 and TRBJ2-7, with TRBD2 matching over 7 bases. V shed 1 base, J shed 2 bases, and the junction held 2 bases outside the gene matches. The CDR3 is made up of 14 amino acids. Germline V gene sequence: CDR1 SGHAT, CDR2 FQNNGV. This CDR3 is CASSLAGTTYEQYF. CDR3 DNA sequence: TGTGCCAGCAGCTTAGCGGGGACTACCTACGAGCAGTACTTC.

This clonotype was recorded many times. V gene TRBV30 combines with J gene TRBJ2-3, with D possibly being TRBD2 (7 bases). V lost 4 bases and J lost 5, with 19 bases in between. The CDR3 contains 15 residues. Germline lookup yields CDR1 GTSNPN and CDR2 SVGIG (reference sequence). CDR3 DNA sequence: TGTGCCTGGAAGGGGGGGATAGCTGTTGGAGATACGCAGTATTTT. Amino acids: CAWKGGIAVGDTQYF.

The rearrangement uses TRBV27 and TRBJ2-4; no clear D gene. The CDR3 totals 15 residues. CDR1 and CDR2 from the germline V gene are MNHEY and SMNVEV (reference sequence). The V end was cut by 1 base, the J end by 4 bases, with 11 bases between. This chain's CDR3 is CASSLLPRTKNIQYF. The DNA for the CDR3 is TGTGCCAGCAGTTTATTGCCAAGGACGAAAAACATTCAGTACTTC.

This clonotype occurred many times. The chain uses TRBV2 and TRBJ1-2; the D gene is possibly TRBD1 (6 bases). The CDR3 spans 13 residues. V was shortened by 5 bases and J by 3 bases, with 10 bases between the two germline ends. Germline V gene sequence: CDR1 SNHLY, CDR2 FYNNEI. This CDR3 reads CASSSEGDYGYTF. CDR3 DNA: TGTGCCAGCAGTTCGGAGGGGGACTATGGCTACACCTTC. Supplemented by reference TRBV2 and TRBJ1-2, the full variable domain reads EPEVTQTPSHQVTQMGQEVILRCVPISNHLYFYWYRQILGQKVEFLVSFYNNEISEKSEIFDDQFSVERPDGSNFTLKIRSTKLEDSAMYFCASSSEGDYGYTFGSGTRLTVV.

Many counts were recorded for this clonotype. CDR3 nucleotides: TGTGCCAGCTCACCTCGTCGGGTGAACACTGAAGCTTTCTTT. Translated: CASSPRRVNTEAFF. The rearrangement uses TRBV18 and TRBJ1-1; unclear D gene. V was clipped by 3 bases and J by 0 bases, with 8 bases between them. The CDR3 contains 14 residues. Germline values: CDR1 KGHSH, CDR2 LQKENI.

This clonotype was observed many times. This chain links TRBV18 with TRBJ1-1; D call uncertain. The CDR3 consists of 11 residues. Looked up from germline, CDR1 is KGHSH and CDR2 is LQKENI. V lost 8 bases to trimming and J lost 5 bases, with 9 bases between them. In DNA form, the CDR3 reads TGTGCCAGCACCTCCGGGACTGAAGCTTTCTTT. The encoded protein is CASTSGTEAFF.